Presented here are 4 T cell receptor beta chains from one specimen sequenced in a study of cytomegalovirus exposure and HLA in healthy donors. Vbeta (60) and Jbeta (13) primers were used in the PCR. The repertoire was sequenced with immunoSEQ multiplex PCR; TCRdb's copy has only in-frame clones and lacks some. The table lists over 100,000 clones, about 62% of them singletons. The sequenced sample consisted of PBMCs. The receptors come from a woman aged 40-49 years in good health and CMV-seropositive.

The rearrangement uses TRBV7-9 and TRBJ2-1, with TRBD2 matching over 10 bases. The germline V gene encodes CDR1 SEHNR and CDR2 FQNEAQ (reference sequence). The CDR3 runs to 17 residues. The junction had 11 bases not matched to a gene; V was cut back by 5 bases and J by 4 bases. CDR3 sequence reads: CASSPGTSERGYNEQFF. CDR3 coding DNA: TGTGCCAGCAGCCCCGGGACTAGCGAAAGAGGTTACAATGAGCAGTTCTTC. The full variable domain, rest sourced from reference TRBV7-9 and TRBJ2-1, is DTGVSQNPRHKITKRGQNVTFRCDPISEHNRLYWYRQTLGQGPEFLTYFQNEAQLEKSRLLSDRFSAERPKGSFSTLEIQRTEQGDSAMYLCASSPGTSERGYNEQFFGPGTRLTVL.

The gene calls are TRBV10-1 and TRBJ2-7; 9 bases agree with TRBD1. This CDR3 comprises 15 residues. Germline assignment: CDR1 WNHNN and CDR2 SYGVQD (reference sequence). V lost 5 bases to trimming and J lost 5 bases; unmatched junction nucleotides: 10. CDR3 amino acids: CASSSSGTGFNEQYF. The CDR3 nucleotides read TGCGCCAGCAGTTCCTCGGGGACAGGGTTTAACGAGCAGTACTTC.

The gene calls are TRBV19 and TRBJ1-2, with D possibly being TRBD1 (6 bases). Trimming removed 2 bases at V and 2 bases at J, with 9 bases between. Germline CDR1 reads LNHDA; CDR2 reads SQIVND (reference sequence). The CDR3 runs to 14 residues. The CDR3 nucleotides are TGTGCCAGTAGTATAAACAGGGAGAACTATGGCTACACCTTC. Translating gives CASSINRENYGYTF.

The chain carries TRBV19 and TRBJ1-2; TRBD1 matches 7 bases. Trimming took 0 bases from V and 3 from J; bases not matched to a gene: 4. Per the germline V gene, CDR1 is LNHDA and CDR2 is SQIVND (reference sequence). The CDR3 sequence is 15 residues long. The CDR3 region is CASSIDGQVHYGYTF. The CDR3 bases are TGTGCCAGTAGTATAGATGGACAGGTACACTATGGCTACACCTTC.